This T cell receptor (beta chain) was observed in a study of cytomegalovirus exposure and HLA in healthy donors. Study-level results: Per published reports, the classifier diagnosed cytomegalovirus status with high specificity and sensitivity. Whilst most TCR sequences proved rare, a subset of public TCRs occurred across many donors. In the 120 validation repertoires, around 95% of cluster scores exceeded 0, per a later analysis.

Concerning this clone itself: Its target is unknown.

Germline V CDR1 and CDR2: SGDLS, YYNGEE. V lost 4 bases, J lost 7 bases, and 13 bases stayed unmatched. The CDR3 runs to 17 residues. Generated by immunoSEQ multiplex PCR, the TCRdb table keeps only in-frame clones and is missing some. This sample has about 330,000 clones, with approximately 86% found just once. The chain recombines TRBV9 with TRBJ1-4; 10 nucleotides line up with TRBD1. The material sequenced was PBMCs. This receptor was obtained from a woman in her thirties in good health and CMV-seropositive. The CDR3 DNA reads TGTGCCAGCAGCCCCGCCCCAGGGACAGGGGAGTTTGAAAAACTGTTTTTT. This codes for CASSPAPGTGEFEKLFF. Complete variable domain (other parts from reference TRBV9 and TRBJ1-4): DSGVTQTPKHLITATGQRVTLRCSPRSGDLSVYWYQQSLDQGLQFLIQYYNGEERAKGNILERFSAQQFPDLHSELNLSSLELGDSALYFCASSPAPGTGEFEKLFFGSGTQLSVL.